These 22 T cell receptor beta chains were all obtained from the same sample, sequenced in a study of Ad26.COV2.S vaccination and SARS-CoV-2 variants. Described treatment: roughly 19 received Ad26.COV2.S at low or high dose, single or two shots; 5 received placebo; per-sample allocation not given. Day 63 after the first injection of vaccine or placebo was the sampling time. The data were produced by immunoSEQ multiplex PCR, yet TCRdb's version contains in-frame clones alone and is incomplete. The table records about 680,000 clones, 89% of them present only once. The material sequenced was peripheral blood, taken in a trial of Ad26.COV2.S vaccine versus placebo. Receptors originate from a person aged 18 to 65 who received the Ad26.COV2.S COVID-19 vaccine or a placebo.

This rearrangement joins TRBV3-1 (or the pseudogene TRBV3-2) to TRBJ2-2, with D perhaps matching TRBD1 (6 bases). Germline V gene sequence: CDR1 LGHDT, CDR2 YNNKEL (reference sequence). This CDR3 contains 16 residues. The ends were cut back, 2 bases at V and 5 bases at J, with 15 bases in the middle. Written as DNA, the CDR3 is TGTGCCAGCAGCCAACTCCCTGGGGGCGGGACCGGGGAGCTGTTTTTT. This sequence encodes CASSQLPGGGTGELFF.

Here the CDR3 reads CASSPDGLPDNEQFF. CDR3 DNA sequence: TGTGCCAGCAGCCCCGACGGACTCCCGGACAATGAGCAGTTCTTC. The chain uses TRBV5-4 and TRBJ2-1; possible D gene TRBD2, 5 bases. V was pared by 4 bases and J by 5 bases, with 16 bases between. Germline loops: CDR1 SGHNT, CDR2 YYREEE (reference sequence). This CDR3 has 15 residues. The full variable domain, with the rest looked up from reference TRBV5-4 and TRBJ2-1, is ETGVTQSPTHLIKTRGQQVTLRCSSQSGHNTVSWYQQALGQGPQFIFQYYREEENGRGNFPPRFSGLQFPNYSSELNVNALELDDSALYLCASSPDGLPDNEQFFGPGTRLTVL.

The chain employs TRBV11-2 and TRBJ2-3, with TRBD2 matching 9 bases. Germline V gene sequence: CDR1 SGHAT, CDR2 FQNNGV. V gave up 5 bases and J gave up 4 bases; unmatched junction bases: 10. The CDR3 has 16 residues. Here the CDR3 reads CASSLPTSGGADTQYF. The CDR3 bases are TGTGCCAGCAGCCTACCGACTAGCGGAGGAGCAGATACGCAGTATTTT.

The rearrangement uses TRBV7-2 and TRBJ2-7, with TRBD2 matching 13 bases. Germline-derived CDR1 and CDR2 are SGHTA and FQGNSA. Trimming took 1 base from V and 5 from J; bases not matched to a gene: 8. The CDR3 is 17 amino acids. The CDR3 here is CASSLEPGLAGVHEQYF. DNA for the CDR3: TGTGCCAGCAGCTTAGAACCAGGACTAGCGGGGGTCCACGAGCAGTACTTC.

The V and J genes are TRBV18 and TRBJ2-7; D is unresolved. The CDR3 is made up of 14 amino acids. The V and J ends lost 1 base and 4 bases respectively, with 11 bases between them. The germline CDR1 and CDR2 sequences are KGHSH and LQKENI. The CDR3, as DNA: TGTGCCAGCTCACCACGGCAAGGGATATACGAGCAGTACTTC. It codes for CASSPRQGIYEQYF. Looking up the rest from reference TRBV18 and TRBJ2-7 gives the full variable domain: NAGVMQNPRHLVRRRGQEARLRCSPMKGHSHVYWYRQLPEEGLKFMVYLQKENIIDESGMPKERFSAEFPKEGPSILRIQQVVRGDSAAYFCASSPRQGIYEQYFGPGTRLTVT.

This chain links TRBV21-1 with TRBJ1-2; the table's D call, TRBD1, has no DNA check behind it. TRBV21-1 is noted as a pseudogene. The CDR3 has 15 amino acids. The DNA for the CDR3 is TGTGCCAGCAGCACGAGGACAGGCCAGTATTACGGCTACACCTTC. It codes for CASSTRTGQYYGYTF.

This clone was counted a few times. The rearrangement joins TRBV5-1 to TRBJ2-7; the D gene is possibly TRBD1 (6 bases). Germline CDR1 and CDR2: SGHRS and YFSETQ. The CDR3 has 14 residues. Trimming left V 4 bases short and J 5 bases short, with 16 bases between. This CDR3 reads CASSPRQVFDEQYF. CDR3 DNA sequence: TGCGCCAGCAGCCCCCGACAGGTATTCGACGAGCAGTACTTC.

Remarks on this clone: Within the sample, other DNA sequences also encode this same CDR3. The chain is built from TRBV19 and TRBJ1-2; TRBD1 might be the D (5 bases). CDR3 length equals 13 residues. Trimming removed 3 bases from V and 2 bases from J, with 7 bases in between. CDR1 LNHDA and CDR2 SQIVND come from the germline V gene (reference sequence). CDR3 loop: CASSIDSNYGYTF. The DNA for the CDR3 is TGTGCCAGTAGTATCGACAGCAACTATGGCTACACCTTC.

The chain combines TRBV14 with TRBJ2-5; D may be TRBD1 or TRBD2 (5 bases each). The germline V gene encodes CDR1 SGHDN and CDR2 FVKESK. The V gene lost 1 base and the J gene lost 4 bases, with 16 bases spanning the gap. This CDR3 spans 16 amino acids. The DNA of the CDR3 is TGTGCCAGCAGCCAAGGGGCTGGGACCAGCGGAGAGACCCAGTACTTC. Its translation is CASSQGAGTSGETQYF.

This clone was observed a few times. The V and J genes are TRBV18 and TRBJ2-7, with a weak D call TRBD2 (5 bases). The CDR3 length is 14 residues. Per germline, CDR1 KGHSH and CDR2 LQKENI. V was shortened by 3 bases and J by 7 bases, with 16 bases between the two germline ends. Written as DNA, the CDR3 is TGTGCCAGCTCACCGAGTACCATGCCGGGGGAGCAGTACTTC. Amino acid sequence: CASSPSTMPGEQYF.

The chain uses TRBV14 and TRBJ1-4; possibly TRBD1 for D (5 bases). From germline, CDR1 is SGHDN and CDR2 FVKESK. This CDR3 has 13 residues. Trimming shortened V by 4 bases and J by 8 bases, and 11 bases separated the two germline ends. This CDR3 is CASSRGVGEKLFF. DNA of the CDR3: TGTGCCAGCAGCCGAGGGGTTGGAGAAAAACTGTTTTTT.

The rearrangement links TRBV21-1 to TRBJ1-2; no DNA check was done on the table's D call, TRBD1. TRBV21-1 constitutes a pseudogene. This CDR3 contains 12 residues. The CDR3 DNA follows: TGTGCCAGCAGCCACGGGACATCTGGCTACACCTTC. Protein sequence: CASSHGTSGYTF.

CDR3 coding DNA: TGTGCCAGCAGTTACTCGACCTGGGAGTATAGCAATCAGCCCCAGCATTTT. Translating gives CASSYSTWEYSNQPQHF. The chain uses TRBV6-2 or TRBV6-3 and TRBJ1-5; D is ambiguous. Germline V gene sequence: CDR1 MNHEY, CDR2 SVGEGT. CDR3 length equals 17 residues. Trimming took 0 bases from V and 0 from J, leaving 12 bases between them.

The genes are TRBV12-2 and TRBJ1-5; whether TRBD1, the table's D call, matches the DNA was not checked. TRBV12-2 is deemed a pseudogene. This CDR3 region has 18 residues. CDR3 sequence reads: CASRLARLGQGTDQPQHF. In nucleotides, the CDR3 is TGTGCAAGTCGCTTAGCGAGGTTAGGACAGGGGACGGATCAGCCCCAGCATTTT.

The V and J genes are TRBV7-9 and TRBJ1-5, with D possibly being TRBD1 (6 bases). This CDR3 is 13 amino acids long. Germline loops: CDR1 SEHNR, CDR2 FQNEAQ (reference sequence). The V and J ends lost 3 bases and 4 bases respectively, with 7 bases between them. DNA of the CDR3: TGTGCCAGCAGCTTTCAGGGGAATCAGCCCCAGCATTTT. This translates into CASSFQGNQPQHF.

CDR3 amino acids: CASSQDPVSYNEQFF. CDR3 coding DNA: TGTGCCAGCAGCCAAGATCCGGTCTCCTACAATGAGCAGTTCTTC. The chain couples TRBV3-1 (or the pseudogene TRBV3-2) to TRBJ2-1; D ambiguous. Trimming removed 0 bases at V and 0 bases at J, with 6 bases between. CDR1 is LGHDT, CDR2 YNNKEL, per germline (reference sequence). This CDR3 is built from 15 residues.

A remark on this clone: The same CDR3 arises from other DNA sequences in this sample as well. The J gene is TRBJ2-2, the V gene TRBV5-1; D is unresolved. V was trimmed by 0 bases and J by 8 bases, leaving 8 bases between them. Germline CDR1 and CDR2: SGHRS and YFSETQ. The CDR3 spans 13 residues. This CDR3 reads CASSLGVTGELFF. CDR3 nucleotide sequence: TGCGCCAGCAGCTTGGGGGTAACGGGGGAGCTGTTTTTT.

The rearrangement uses TRBV19 and TRBJ1-5; 9 nucleotides align to TRBD1. CDR3 length: 13 residues. The germline gives CDR1 LNHDA, CDR2 SQIVND (reference sequence). Trimming cost V 7 bases and J 4 bases; bases outside gene matches: 2. The CDR3 nucleotides read TGTGCCAGTACCGGGACAGGGAATCAGCCCCAGCATTTT. This translates into CASTGTGNQPQHF. Filled out from reference TRBV19 and TRBJ1-5, the complete variable domain reads DGGITQSPKYLFRKEGQNVTLSCEQNLNHDAMYWYRQDPGQGLRLIYYSQIVNDFQKGDIAEGYSVSREKKESFPLTVTSAQKNPTAFYLCASTGTGNQPQHFGDGTRLSIL.

The rearrangement joins TRBV6-2 or TRBV6-3 to TRBJ2-2, with D possibly being TRBD2 (5 bases). The CDR3 has 18 amino acids. Germline V gives CDR1 MNHEY, CDR2 SVGEGT. V was trimmed by 2 bases and J by 2 bases, leaving 18 bases between them. The CDR3 DNA is TGTGCCAGCAGTTACATTGGAGCGGCGGACCCAAACACCGGGGAGCTGTTTTTT. This codes for CASSYIGAADPNTGELFF.

This rearrangement joins TRBV7-9 to TRBJ2-7; D uncertain. CDR1 SEHNR and CDR2 FQNEAQ come from the germline V gene (reference sequence). Trimming left V 2 bases short and J 5 bases short, with 10 bases between. CDR3 size: 13 residues. DNA of the CDR3: TGTGCCAGCAGCTTACGCCCCGACCACGAGCAGTACTTC. Translating gives CASSLRPDHEQYF.

This chain joins TRBV30 and TRBJ2-3; either TRBD1 or TRBD2 may supply D (6 bases each). Deletions cut 7 bases from V and 2 bases from J, with 13 bases between. The length of the CDR3 is 13 residues. Germline V gene data show CDR1 as GTSNPN and CDR2 as SVGIG (reference sequence). DNA for the CDR3: TGTGCCTCCGCGGGACAAATCACAGATACGCAGTATTTT. Amino acids: CASAGQITDTQYF.

As to this clone: At one boundary the junction diverges from the germline segment, which might be a read error. The chain uses TRBV2 and TRBJ1-5; D remains ambiguous. The CDR3 length is 15 residues. Looked up from germline, CDR1 is SNHLY and CDR2 is FYNNEI. The CDR3 here is CASSDGRGSNQPQHF. The CDR3 DNA follows: TGTGCCAGTAGTGATGGGAGAGGAAGCAATCAGCCCCAGCATTTT. The full variable domain, rest sourced from reference TRBV2 and TRBJ1-5, is EPEVTQTPSHQVTQMGQEVILRCVPISNHLYFYWYRQILGQKVEFLVSFYNNEISEKSEIFDDQFSVERPDGSNFTLKIRSTKLEDSAMYFCASSDGRGSNQPQHFGDGTRLSIL.